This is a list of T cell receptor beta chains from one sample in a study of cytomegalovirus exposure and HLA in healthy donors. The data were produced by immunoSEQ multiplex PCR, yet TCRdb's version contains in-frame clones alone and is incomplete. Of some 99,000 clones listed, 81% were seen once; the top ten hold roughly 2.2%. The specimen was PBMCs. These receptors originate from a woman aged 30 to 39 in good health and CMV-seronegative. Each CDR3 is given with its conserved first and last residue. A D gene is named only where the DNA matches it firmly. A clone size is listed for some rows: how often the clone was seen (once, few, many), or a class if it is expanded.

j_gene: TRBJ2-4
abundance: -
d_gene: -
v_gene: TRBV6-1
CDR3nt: TGTGCCAGCAGTGTTGAGGCCAAAAACATTCAGTACTTC
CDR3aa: CASSVEAKNIQYF

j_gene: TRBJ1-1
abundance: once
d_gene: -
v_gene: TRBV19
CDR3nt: TGTGCCAGTAGCAACACAGTGAACACTGAAGCTTTCTTT
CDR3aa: CASSNTVNTEAFF

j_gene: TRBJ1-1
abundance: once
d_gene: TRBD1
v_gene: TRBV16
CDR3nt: TGTGCCAGCAGCCACTCGGGGACAGAGAACACTGAAGCTTTCTTT
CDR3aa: CASSHSGTENTEAFF

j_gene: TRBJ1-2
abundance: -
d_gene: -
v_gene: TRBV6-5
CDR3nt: TGTGCCAGCAGGGAGGGCTCCCATGGCTACACCTTC
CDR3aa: CASREGSHGYTF

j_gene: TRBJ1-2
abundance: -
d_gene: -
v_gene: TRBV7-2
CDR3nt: TGTGCCAGCAGCCACCTCACGGCGGGGTATACCTTC
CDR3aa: CASSHLTAGYTF

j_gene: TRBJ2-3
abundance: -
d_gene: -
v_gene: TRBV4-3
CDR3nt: TGCGCCAGCAGCCAAGATGGCCCAGATACGCAGTATTTT
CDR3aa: CASSQDGPDTQYF

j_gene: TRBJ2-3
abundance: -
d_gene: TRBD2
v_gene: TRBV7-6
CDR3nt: TGTGCCAGCAGCCTAGGACTAGCGGGGTCTTCTGGGGGTACGCAGTATTTT
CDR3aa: CASSLGLAGSSGGTQYF

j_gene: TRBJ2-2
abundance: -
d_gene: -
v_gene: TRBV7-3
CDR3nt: TGTGCCAGCAGCTCATTAGAAAACACCGGGGAGCTGTTTTTT
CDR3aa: CASSSLENTGELFF

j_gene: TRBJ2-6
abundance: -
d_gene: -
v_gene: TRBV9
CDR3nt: TGTGCCAGCAGCGAGGGGGCTGGGGCCAACGTCCTGACTTTC
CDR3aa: CASSEGAGANVLTF

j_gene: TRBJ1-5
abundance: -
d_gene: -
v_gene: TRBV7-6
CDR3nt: TGTGCCAGCAGCTTTCACGCGGGGACGGGTCAGCCCCAGCATTTT
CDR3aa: CASSFHAGTGQPQHF

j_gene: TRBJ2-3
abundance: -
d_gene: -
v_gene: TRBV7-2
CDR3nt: TGTGCCAGCAGCTACCAACTATACACAGATACGCAGTATTTT
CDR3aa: CASSYQLYTDTQYF

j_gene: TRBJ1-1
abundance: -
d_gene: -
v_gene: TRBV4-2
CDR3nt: TGTGCCAGCAGCCAAGATTCATCAGGAACCGGGGGCACTGAAGCTTTCTTT
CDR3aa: CASSQDSSGTGGTEAFF

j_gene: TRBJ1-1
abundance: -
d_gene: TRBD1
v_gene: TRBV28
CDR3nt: TGTGCCAGCAGTTTATTAGGGACAGGTCGGATGAACACTGAAGCTTTCTTT
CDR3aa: CASSLLGTGRMNTEAFF

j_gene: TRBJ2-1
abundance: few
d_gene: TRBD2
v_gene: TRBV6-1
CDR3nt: TGTGCCAGCAGTGAATTTGCGGGAGCAAACAATGAGCAGTTCTTC
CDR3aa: CASSEFAGANNEQFF

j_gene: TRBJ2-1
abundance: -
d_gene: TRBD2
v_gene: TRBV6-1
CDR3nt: TGTGCCAGCACCCCGCTAGCGGGAAACAATGAGCAGTTCTTC
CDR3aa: CASTPLAGNNEQFF

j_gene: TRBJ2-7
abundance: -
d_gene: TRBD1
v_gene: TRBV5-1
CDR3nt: TGCGCCAGCAGCTTGGCCGTTCAGACAGGGGGCCCCTTGAGGGCCTACGAGCAGTACTTC
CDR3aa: CASSLAVQTGGPLRAYEQYF

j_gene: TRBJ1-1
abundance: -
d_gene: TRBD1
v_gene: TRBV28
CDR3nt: TGTGCCGGGGGACAGGGGGGGCGTGGAACTGAAGCTTTCTTT
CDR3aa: CAGGQGGRGTEAFF

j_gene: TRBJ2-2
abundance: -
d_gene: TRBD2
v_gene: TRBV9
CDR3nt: TGTGCCAGCAGCGTAGCTCTAGCGGGAGGGCCAGGCGGGGAGCTGTTTTTT
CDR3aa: CASSVALAGGPGGELFF

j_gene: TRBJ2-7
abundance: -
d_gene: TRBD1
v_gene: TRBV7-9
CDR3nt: TGTGCCAGCGGGGTACAGGGGGCTTACGAGCAGTACTTC
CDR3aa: CASGVQGAYEQYF

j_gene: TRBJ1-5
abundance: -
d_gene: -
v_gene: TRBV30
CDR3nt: TGTGCCTGGATCCCCGTGGGCAGTGCCGATCAGCCCCAGCATTTT
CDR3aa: CAWIPVGSADQPQHF

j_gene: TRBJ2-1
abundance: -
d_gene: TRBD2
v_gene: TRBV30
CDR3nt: TGTGCCTGGAGTGGGGAGGGAGAGCAGTTCTTC
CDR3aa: CAWSGEGEQFF

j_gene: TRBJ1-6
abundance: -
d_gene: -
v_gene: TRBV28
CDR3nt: TGTGCCAGCATAGCTGACTCCTATAATTCACCCCTCCACTTT
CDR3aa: CASIADSYNSPLHF

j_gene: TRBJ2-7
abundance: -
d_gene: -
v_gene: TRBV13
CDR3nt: TGTGCCAGCAGCTTAGCAATCCGAGATGTCCACGAGCAGTACTTC
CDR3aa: CASSLAIRDVHEQYF

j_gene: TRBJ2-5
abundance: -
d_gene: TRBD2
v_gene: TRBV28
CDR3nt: TGTGCCAGCACCAAGGACGGACTAGCGGGAGAGAGGGGAGAGACCCAGTACTTC
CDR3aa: CASTKDGLAGERGETQYF

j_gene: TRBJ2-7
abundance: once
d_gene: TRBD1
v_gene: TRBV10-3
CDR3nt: TGTGCCATCAGTGAAGTCCAGGGGGTAACCTACGAGCAGTACTTC
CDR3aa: CAISEVQGVTYEQYF

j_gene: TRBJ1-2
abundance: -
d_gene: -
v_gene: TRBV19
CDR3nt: TGTGCCAGTAGTCACTCAGGGGTGGGTAACTATGGCTACACCTTC
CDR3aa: CASSHSGVGNYGYTF

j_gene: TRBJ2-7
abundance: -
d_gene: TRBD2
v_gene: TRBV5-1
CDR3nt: TGCGCCAGCAGCTTAGGGACTAGCGGAAGTCTAGCTGAGCAGTACTTC
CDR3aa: CASSLGTSGSLAEQYF

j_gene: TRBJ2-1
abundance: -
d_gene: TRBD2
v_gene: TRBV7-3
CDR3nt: TGTGCCAGCAGCGAAGGGCCCACGGGAGGCTATGAGCAGTTCTTC
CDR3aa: CASSEGPTGGYEQFF

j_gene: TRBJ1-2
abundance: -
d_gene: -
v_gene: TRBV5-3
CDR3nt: TGTGCCAGAAGCTTGTCGTACACCTTC
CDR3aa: CARSLSYTF

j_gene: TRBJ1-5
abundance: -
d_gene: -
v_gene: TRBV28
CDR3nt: TGTGCCAGCAGCTCCCCCATCGAGTCCGGCAATCAGCCCCAGCATTTT
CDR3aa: CASSSPIESGNQPQHF

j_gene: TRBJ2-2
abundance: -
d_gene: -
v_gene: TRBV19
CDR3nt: TGTGCCAGTAGTATTGCTACGAACACCGGGGAGCTGTTTTTT
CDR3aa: CASSIATNTGELFF

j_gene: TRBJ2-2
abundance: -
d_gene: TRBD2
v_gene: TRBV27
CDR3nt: TGTGCCAGCAGTCCCGGGACTAGCGGCTACACCGGGGAGCTGTTTTTT
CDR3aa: CASSPGTSGYTGELFF

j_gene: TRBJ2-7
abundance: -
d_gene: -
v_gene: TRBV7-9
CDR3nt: TGTTCCAGCAGCTTTCAGGTTGGGGGGTCCTACGAGCAGTACTTC
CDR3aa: CSSSFQVGGSYEQYF

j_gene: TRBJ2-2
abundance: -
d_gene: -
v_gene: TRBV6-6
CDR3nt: TGTGCCAGCACGTGGAGGTCTCGGGACACCGGGGAGCTGTTTTTT
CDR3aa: CASTWRSRDTGELFF

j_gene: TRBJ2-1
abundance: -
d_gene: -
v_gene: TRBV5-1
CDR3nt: TGCGCCAGCAGCTGGGGAGCAGGGGCAGACAATGAGCAGTTCTTC
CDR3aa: CASSWGAGADNEQFF

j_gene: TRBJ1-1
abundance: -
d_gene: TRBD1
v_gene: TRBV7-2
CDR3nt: TGTGCCAGCAGCTTGAACAGGGGGCAGCCCACTGAAGCTTTCTTT
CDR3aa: CASSLNRGQPTEAFF

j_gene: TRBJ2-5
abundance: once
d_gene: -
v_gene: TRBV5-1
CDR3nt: TGCGCCAGCAGCTCGGGAACCCTGGGCGGTTTCGCGGAGACCCAGTACTTC
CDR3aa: CASSSGTLGGFAETQYF

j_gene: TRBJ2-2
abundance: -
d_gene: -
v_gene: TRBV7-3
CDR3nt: TGTGCCAGCAGCTTAACCCCTGGGGGCGCCGGGGAGCTGTTTTTT
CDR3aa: CASSLTPGGAGELFF

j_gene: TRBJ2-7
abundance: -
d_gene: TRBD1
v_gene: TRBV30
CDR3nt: TGTGCCTGGAGTTTCCTACAGGGGGGCTACGAGCAGTACTTC
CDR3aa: CAWSFLQGGYEQYF

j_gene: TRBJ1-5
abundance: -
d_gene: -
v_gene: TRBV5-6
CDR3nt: TGTGCCAGCAGCTTGGATAGGGGTCAGCCCCAGCATTTT
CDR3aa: CASSLDRGQPQHF

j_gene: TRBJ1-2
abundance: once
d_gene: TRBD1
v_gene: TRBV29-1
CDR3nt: TGCAGCGTTGAAAACAGGGGCTATGGCTACACCTTC
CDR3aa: CSVENRGYGYTF

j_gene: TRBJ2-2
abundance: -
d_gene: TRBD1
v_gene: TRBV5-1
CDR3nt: TGCGCCAGCAGCTTGGCAGAGGGGGCTGAAGCCGGGGAGCTGTTTTTT
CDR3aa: CASSLAEGAEAGELFF

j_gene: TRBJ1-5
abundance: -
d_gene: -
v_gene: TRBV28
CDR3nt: TGTGCCAGCAGTGAGCCTTCCAATCAGCCCCAGCATTTT
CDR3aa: CASSEPSNQPQHF

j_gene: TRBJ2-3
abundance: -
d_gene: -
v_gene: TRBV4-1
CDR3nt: TGCGCCAGCAGCCAAGTAAGTGGGCGTCGCGATACGCAGTATTTT
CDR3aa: CASSQVSGRRDTQYF

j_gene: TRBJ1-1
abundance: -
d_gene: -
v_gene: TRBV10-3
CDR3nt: TGTGCCATCAGAGTGGAGCTGGGGGGATTAACTGAAGCTTTCTTT
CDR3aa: CAIRVELGGLTEAFF

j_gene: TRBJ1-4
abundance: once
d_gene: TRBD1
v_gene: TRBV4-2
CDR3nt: TGTGCCAGCAGCCCTTTTAGATTCCGTCCTGTCGGACAGGGGTTCGAGGGCGAAAAACTGTTTTTT
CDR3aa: CASSPFRFRPVGQGFEGEKLFF

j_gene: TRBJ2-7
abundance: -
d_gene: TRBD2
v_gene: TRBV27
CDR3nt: TGTGCCAGCAGCGACGGGACTAGCGGGACCAACGAGCAGTACTTC
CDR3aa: CASSDGTSGTNEQYF

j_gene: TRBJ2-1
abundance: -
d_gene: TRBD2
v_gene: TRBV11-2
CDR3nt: TGTGCCAGCAGCGCGAGTACTAGCGGGAGCAATGAGCAGTTCTTC
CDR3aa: CASSASTSGSNEQFF